Only a few counts were recorded for the clone carrying this T cell receptor (beta chain). Its antigen is unknown. This entry belongs to a study of identical twins. MiXCR, run by TCRdb on the 5' RACE reads, gives a single entry per CDR3 protein. The data show 1.5 million to 2 million distinct CDR3 sequences, about 31% seen once. The CDR3 runs to 16 residues. V was pared by 0 bases and J by 3 bases, with 12 bases between. Germline CDR1 reads LGHNA; CDR2 reads YNFKEQ. Study findings and constraints: It was cross-sectional statistical analysis, not following the same donors, that the conclusions relied on. Partly confounded zero-insertion analyses could result from invariant MAIT and iNKT cells. Twin pairs' shared out-of-frame alpha sequences were enriched in low generation probability.

This clonotype originated in a newborn girl in good health. This chain joins TRBV4-2 and TRBJ2-1; D assignment may be TRBD1 or TRBD2 (7 bases each). The specimen was cord blood. CDR3 sequence reads: CASSQEAGQSYNEQFF. The DNA of the CDR3 is TGTGCCAGCAGCCAAGAAGCGGGACAGAGCTACAATGAGCAGTTCTTC.